The table lists the clone carrying this TCR beta chain with many counts. Its cognate antigen is unknown. V lost 4 bases to trimming and J lost 5 bases, with 16 bases between them. Germline lookup yields CDR1 LGHNA and CDR2 YSLEER. The CDR3 runs to 15 residues. A library of TCRbeta sequences, prepared with unique molecular identifiers, was generated. MiXCR, applied by TCRdb to the PCR reads, yields one record per CDR3 protein. Among around 370,000 distinct CDR3 sequences listed, around 16% were seen once. These data belong to a study of T-cell reconstitution after alpha-beta-depleted transplantation in children. Study findings and constraints: Expanded graft clones, several hundred of them, were reportedly the source of alpha-beta T cells about two months after transplant. After transplant, high TCRbeta diversity at day 60 in some patients arose from surviving recipient T cells and thymic progenitors. Newly made T cells mostly supplied T-cell counts and diversity one year after transplant.

V usage is TRBV4-3 and J usage is TRBJ2-3, with D possibly being TRBD1 or TRBD2 (5 bases each). Sequencing used PBMCs, mostly from graft donor cells, obtained 360 days after TCRalphabeta/CD19-depleted stem cell transplant. The source is a male patient under 10 years old who had a stem cell transplant for acute lymphoblastic leukemia, so the T cells may come from the graft donor. The CDR3 loop reads CASSPLGEREDTQYF. Here the CDR3 DNA reads TGCGCCAGCAGCCCTTTGGGGGAGAGGGAAGATACGCAGTATTTT.